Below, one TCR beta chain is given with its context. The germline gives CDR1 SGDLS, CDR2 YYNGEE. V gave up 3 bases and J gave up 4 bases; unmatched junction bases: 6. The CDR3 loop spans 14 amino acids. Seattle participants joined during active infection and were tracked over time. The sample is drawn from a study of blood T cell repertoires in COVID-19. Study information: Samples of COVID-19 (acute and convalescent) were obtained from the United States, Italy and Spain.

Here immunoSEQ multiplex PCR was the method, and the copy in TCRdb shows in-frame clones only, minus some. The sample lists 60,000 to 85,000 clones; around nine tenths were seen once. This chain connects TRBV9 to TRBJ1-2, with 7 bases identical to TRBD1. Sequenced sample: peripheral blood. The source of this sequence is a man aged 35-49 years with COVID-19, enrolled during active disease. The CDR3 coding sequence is TGTGCCAGCAGCGCAGATCAGGGGGGCTATGGCTACACCTTC. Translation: CASSADQGGYGYTF.